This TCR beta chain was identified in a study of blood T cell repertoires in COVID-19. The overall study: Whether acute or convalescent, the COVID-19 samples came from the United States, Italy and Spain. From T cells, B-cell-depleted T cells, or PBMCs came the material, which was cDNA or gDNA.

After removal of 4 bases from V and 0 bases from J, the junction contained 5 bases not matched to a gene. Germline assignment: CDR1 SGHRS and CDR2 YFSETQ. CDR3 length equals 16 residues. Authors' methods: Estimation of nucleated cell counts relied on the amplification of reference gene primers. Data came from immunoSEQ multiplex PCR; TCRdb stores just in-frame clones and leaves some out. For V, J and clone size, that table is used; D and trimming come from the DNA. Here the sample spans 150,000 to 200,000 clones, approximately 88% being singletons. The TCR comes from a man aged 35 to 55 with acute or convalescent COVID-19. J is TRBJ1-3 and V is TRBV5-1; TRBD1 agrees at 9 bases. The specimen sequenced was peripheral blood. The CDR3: CASSPAGQGSGNTIYF. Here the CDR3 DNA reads TGCGCCAGCAGCCCGGCGGGACAGGGCTCTGGAAACACCATATATTTT.